Shown below are 12 T cell receptor beta chains from a single sample sequenced in a study of control samples from healthy donors and cancer patients. Libraries were prepared by immunoSEQ multiplex PCR; TCRdb keeps only in-frame clonotypes and omits some of them. The table records 150,000 to 200,000 clones, roughly 88% of them present only once. Sequencing was carried out using blood. The receptors were gathered from a man younger than 35 in good health.

V usage is TRBV27 and J usage is TRBJ2-2; a weak D match, TRBD1 (5 bases). V was pared by 7 bases and J by 4 bases, with 10 bases between. CDR1 and CDR2 (germline): MNHEY, SMNVEV (reference sequence). This CDR3 contains 13 residues. This CDR3 is CASKIQATGELFF. CDR3 DNA sequence: TGTGCCAGCAAGATACAGGCCACCGGGGAGCTGTTTTTT.

The V and J genes are TRBV18 and TRBJ1-1; no firm D call. This CDR3 has 13 amino acids. The V and J ends lost 3 bases and 2 bases respectively, with 7 bases between them. CDR1 and CDR2 (germline): KGHSH, LQKENI. The CDR3 loop is CASSPSKNTEAFF. The CDR3 coding sequence is TGTGCCAGCTCACCTTCCAAAAACACTGAAGCTTTCTTT.

This clone was seen just once. V usage is TRBV6-2 or TRBV6-3 and J usage is TRBJ2-7; D uncertain. From germline, CDR1 is MNHEY and CDR2 SVGEGT. The V end was cut by 6 bases, the J end by 4 bases, with 16 bases between. This CDR3 is 14 amino acids long. CDR3 region: CASSQSPRPYEQYF. The CDR3 DNA sequence: TGTGCCAGCAGCCAGTCTCCTAGACCTTACGAGCAGTACTTC.

This clone was recorded once. The chain recombines TRBV28 with TRBJ2-5, with D possibly TRBD1 on 5 matching bases. V lost 1 base, J lost 4 bases, and 13 bases lay in between. Germline CDR1 reads MDHEN; CDR2 reads SYDVKM. The length of the CDR3 is 15 residues. CDR3 region: CASSLLGALGETQYF. In nucleotides, the CDR3 is TGTGCCAGCAGTTTATTAGGGGCGCTGGGAGAGACCCAGTACTTC. Filled out from reference TRBV28 and TRBJ2-5, the complete variable domain reads DVKVTQSSRYLVKRTGEKVFLECVQDMDHENMFWYRQDPGLGLRLIYFSYDVKMKEKGDIPEGYSVSREKKERFSLILESASTNQTSMYLCASSLLGALGETQYFGPGTRLLVL.

CDR3 bases: TGCGCCAGCAGCCAAGGGGTAGCCGGCGGGCAGTTCTTC. Protein sequence: CASSQGVAGGQFF. The chain links TRBV4-3 to TRBJ2-1; D not certain. V shed 1 base and J shed 12 bases, with 13 bases lying between them. The CDR3 is 13 amino acids. In germline, CDR1 is LGHNA, CDR2 YSLEER.

The CDR3 loop reads CASSSLITGGYSNQPQHF. The CDR3 nucleotides read TGTGCCAGCAGTTCCCTGATCACGGGAGGGTATAGCAATCAGCCCCAGCATTTT. J is TRBJ1-5 and V is TRBV28; D is undetermined. V was pared by 4 bases and J by 0 bases, with 19 bases between. Germline lookup yields CDR1 MDHEN and CDR2 SYDVKM. This CDR3 has 18 amino acids.

The J gene is TRBJ1-6, the V gene TRBV18; D is possibly TRBD1 (5 bases). CDR1 and CDR2 (germline): KGHSH, LQKENI. The V end lost 6 bases, the J end lost 5 bases, and 14 bases lay between the germline ends. CDR3 size: 15 residues. CDR3: CASSERTTNNSPLHF. The CDR3, as DNA: TGTGCCAGCTCGGAACGGACAACGAATAATTCACCCCTCCACTTT.

This clone has a single count. The J gene is TRBJ2-2, the V gene TRBV9; 10 bases line up with TRBD1. CDR1 is SGDLS, CDR2 YYNGEE, per germline. The CDR3 length is 16 residues. Trimming cost V 3 bases and J 3 bases; bases outside gene matches: 5. CDR3: CASSARQGADTGELFF. CDR3 nucleotides: TGTGCCAGCAGCGCCCGACAGGGGGCTGACACCGGGGAGCTGTTTTTT.

The genes are TRBV19 and TRBJ1-2; no clear D gene. V lost 6 bases and J lost 4, with 18 bases in between. Germline assignment: CDR1 LNHDA and CDR2 SQIVND (reference sequence). The CDR3 spans 15 residues. The CDR3 here is CASRAGVERVYGYTF. Here the CDR3 DNA reads TGTGCCAGTAGGGCGGGAGTAGAGCGTGTCTATGGCTACACCTTC.

The table lists this clone with a count of one. This chain uses TRBV6-6 with TRBJ2-7; D might be TRBD1 (5 bases). This CDR3 region has 14 residues. With 2 bases removed from V and 5 bases from J, the gap between germline ends came to 13 bases. The germline V gene has CDR1 MNHNY and CDR2 SVGAGI (reference sequence). CDR3 in amino acids: CASSYDQGIDEQYF. DNA for the CDR3: TGTGCCAGCAGTTACGATCAGGGAATCGACGAGCAGTACTTC.

This rearrangement joins TRBV29-1 to TRBJ1-2; D is ambiguous. This CDR3 contains 12 residues. Germline V gene data show CDR1 as SQVTM and CDR2 as ANQGSEA. The germline V and J ends were trimmed by 7 bases and 2 bases, with 11 bases remaining between them. The DNA for the CDR3 is TGCAGCGCCCCGTACGGGAACTATGGCTACACCTTC. Translation: CSAPYGNYGYTF.

Only a few counts were recorded for this clone. The V call is TRBV28, the J call TRBJ1-5, with D maybe TRBD1 (6 bases). Trimming took off 5 bases at V and 5 bases at J, with 16 bases between the two ends. The CDR3 totals 15 residues. Germline CDR1 MDHEN, CDR2 SYDVKM. The CDR3 sequence: CASSPSGVRYQPQHF. The CDR3 DNA follows: TGTGCCAGCAGTCCCTCAGGGGTTAGGTATCAGCCCCAGCATTTT.